Each of the 5 T cell receptor beta chains below was sequenced from the same sample in a study of Ad26.COV2.S vaccination and SARS-CoV-2 variants. Produced via immunoSEQ multiplex PCR; TCRdb's table is partial and in-frame only. The sample records 440,000 or so clones, over 80% being singletons. Treatment denoted: around 19 received Ad26.COV2.S at low or high dose, single or two shots; several received placebo; per-sample allocation not given. At day 63 after the first vaccine or placebo injection, samples were drawn. The source material was peripheral blood, sampled in a trial of Ad26.COV2.S vaccine versus placebo. The receptors originated from a person aged 18-65 years who received the Ad26.COV2.S COVID-19 vaccine or a placebo.

J is TRBJ2-7 and V is TRBV4-1; the match to TRBD1 covers 7 bases. CDR3 length equals 14 residues. Germline V gene data show CDR1 as MGHRA and CDR2 as YSYEKL. J lost 7 bases, V lost 4 bases, and 10 bases had no gene match. CDR3 nucleotides: TGCGCCAGCAGCCTAAGTACAGGGGATCGGGAGCAGTACTTC. Its translation is CASSLSTGDREQYF.

The chain couples TRBV11-2 to TRBJ2-2, with TRBD1 as a possible D gene (6 bases). The CDR3 is 14 amino acids. V was clipped by 3 bases and J by 4 bases, with 9 bases between them. Germline assignment: CDR1 SGHAT and CDR2 FQNNGV. In nucleotides, the CDR3 is TGTGCCAGCAGCTTTTCCAGGGGCACCGGGGAGCTGTTTTTT. This encodes CASSFSRGTGELFF.

The V and J genes are TRBV4-2 and TRBJ1-2; tentative D call: TRBD1 (5 bases). This CDR3 spans 16 amino acids. Trimming left V 0 bases short and J 6 bases short, with 17 bases between. CDR1 is LGHNA and CDR2 is YNFKEQ in the germline V gene. In DNA form, the CDR3 reads TGTGCCAGCAGCCAAGAGGGGGAGGGGATATTAGATGGCTACACCTTC. Translating it yields CASSQEGEGILDGYTF.

The chain uses TRBV2 and TRBJ1-4; tentatively, D is TRBD1 (5 bases). This CDR3 comprises 14 residues. V was shortened by 8 bases and J by 4 bases, with 14 bases between the two germline ends. Germline lookup yields CDR1 SNHLY and CDR2 FYNNEI. The CDR3 loop is CASLPGRRNEKLFF. The CDR3, as DNA: TGTGCCAGCCTTCCGGGACGCCGTAATGAAAAACTGTTTTTT.

CDR3 in amino acids: CASSTWTGANYGYTF. The CDR3 bases are TGTGCCAGTAGTACCTGGACAGGGGCTAACTATGGCTACACCTTC. V is TRBV19 and J is TRBJ1-2; 9 bases align to TRBD1. The junction had 3 bases not matched to a gene; V was cut back by 4 bases and J by 0 bases. CDR3 length equals 15 residues. The germline V gene encodes CDR1 LNHDA and CDR2 SQIVND (reference sequence).